This T cell receptor (delta chain) was observed in a study of Vδ1+ human thymocytes. General study findings and limits: Highly polyclonal TRG and TRD repertoires with Gaussian CDR3 length distributions appeared in thymus.

The CDR3 is 14 amino acids. The germline V and J ends were trimmed by 6 bases and 4 bases, with 17 bases remaining between them. The germline CDR1 and CDR2 sequences are GEAIGNYY and EKD. Sequences come from RNA converted to cDNA by reverse transcription. CDR3 amplicons came from multiplex PCR with pooled V-gene forward and constant-region reverse primers. TCRdb re-processed the multiplex PCR reads using CATT. The sample contains under 80,000 delta-chain clones, approximately 30% of which appear only once. Only a few counts were recorded for this clone. Its target is not known. The chain joins TRDV2 to TRDJ1; D is tentatively TRDD2 or TRDD3 (5 bases each). This receptor was identified in a boy less than two years old who had congenital heart surgery. The sequenced sample consisted of Vdelta1+ gamma-delta thymocytes from the thymus. Stated subset: FACS-sorted CD3+ TCRalphabeta- TCRVdelta1+ TCRVdelta2- thymocytes. The CDR3 is CACTLLWVGDKLIF. The CDR3 DNA sequence: TGTGCCTGTACCCTTCTCTGGGTGGGCGATAAACTCATCTTT.